This T cell receptor beta chain was captured in a study of T cells expressing NK-cell markers. Looking at the study overall: Sequenced donors, eight in total, included seven who were HCMV-seropositive and one who was seronegative.

One entry per CDR3 protein, without DNA, is what TCRdb gives after re-calling the 5' RACE reads. This table holds some 460,000 distinct CDR3 sequences. The source of this sequence is a woman between 45 and 65 years old in good health. The source material was blood T cells: a sorted CD56 or NKG2C T cell subset, CD4+ or CD8+ T cells, or bulk PBMC T cells (not recorded which).

CDR3 sequence reads: CASGQGARSTDTQYF. The chain has TRBV12-5 and TRBJ2-3; lacking DNA, the TRBD1 call made by TCRdb goes unchecked. Germline CDR1 and CDR2: LGHNT and FRNRAP. The length of the CDR3 is 15 residues.